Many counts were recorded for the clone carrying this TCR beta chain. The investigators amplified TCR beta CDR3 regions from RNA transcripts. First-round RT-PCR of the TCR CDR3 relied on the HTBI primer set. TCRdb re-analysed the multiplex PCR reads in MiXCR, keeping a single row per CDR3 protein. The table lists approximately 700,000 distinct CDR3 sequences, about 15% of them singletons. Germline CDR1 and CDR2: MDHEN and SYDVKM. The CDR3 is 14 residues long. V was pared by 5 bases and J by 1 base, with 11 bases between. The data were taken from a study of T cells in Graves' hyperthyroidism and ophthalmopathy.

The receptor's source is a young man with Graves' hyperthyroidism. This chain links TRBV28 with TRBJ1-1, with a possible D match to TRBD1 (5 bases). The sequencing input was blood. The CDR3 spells CASSAGAANTEAFF. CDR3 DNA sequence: TGTGCCAGCAGTGCTGGGGCAGCGAACACTGAAGCTTTCTTT.